Given below is one TCR beta chain in context. It has no known antigen specificity. Base qualities are not recorded, but no much larger clone differs from it by a single base. This entry belongs to a study of PD-1 blockade in classical Hodgkin lymphoma (dated by TCRdb to 2020 to 2021). With respect to the entire study: Nivolumab dosing was 3 mg/kg intravenously every 2 weeks, continuing until either disease progression or unacceptable toxicity. To define a peripheral blood immune signature of response to PD-1 blockade in classical Hodgkin lymphoma, the study combined TCR beta sequencing with CyTOF.

Compared with germline, V lacks 2 bases and J lacks 6 bases; bases without a gene match: 4. CDR1 and CDR2 are drawn from the germline V gene: MNHEY, SVGAGI. The CDR3, from cysteine to phenylalanine, totals 14 residues. The DNA shown is the 42-base CDR3, in frame from base 1. On the study overall, not on this receptor specifically: Baseline TCR diversity was reported to be lower in newly diagnosed patients than in healthy donors, and even lower in relapsed/refractory patients. By C4D1, a significant rise was seen in CD4+ TCR diversity but not in CD8+ TCR diversity (p=0.0027 vs p=0.16), and the rise was most apparent among complete responders (p=0.02). The study covered only a single clinical trial cohort, and the causes of the repertoire differences, possibly disease activity or prior therapy, were still not defined. Diversity was lower in patients who began nivolumab less than 1 year after ASCT, so these patients were left out of later analyses to avoid confounding by immune reconstitution. Baseline diversity similar to that of newly diagnosed patients was observed in trial patients achieving complete response, whereas significantly lower diversity was observed in partial responders and progressors.

The Qiagen DNeasy kit was used to extract genomic DNA both from unsorted PBMCs and from the negatively selected CD4+ and CD8+ fractions. TCR beta CDR3 regions were amplified by immunoSEQ multiplex PCR using primers annealing to V and J segments. A synthetic immune receptor repertoire was used to minimize amplification bias, and remaining bias was computationally removed after sequencing. The study's own analysis went as follows. Repertoire diversity was quantified as the Shannon entropy index using custom Python scripts. Unsorted, CD4+ and CD8+ repertoires were analyzed separately, except in combined analyses where CD4+ and CD8+ sequences were merged in silico. A clone was considered expanded if an increase in frequency of at least 2-fold after treatment relative to C1D1 was found, and a pseudocount of 0.5 was applied to clones undetected at baseline. Singleton clones were defined as clones with 0 or 1 copy at C1D1, and non-singleton clones were defined as clones with 2 or more copies. Clones expanded in unsorted samples were annotated as CD4+, CD8+ or unknown by matching protein sequences in sorted samples from the same patient. Wilcoxon tests on paired samples were used to test diversity changes from C1D1 to C4D1. Not all clones reach the TCRdb copy of this immuneACCESS table, which keeps in-frame sequences only. Checked studies attribute under half of the gap to unresolved V genes and leave the rest unexplained. V and J calls and clone size come straight from that table; D and trimming were deduced from the DNA. For this sample there are approximately 84,000 clones; around 90% appear just once. About 20% of the sample belongs to the ten largest clones.

The time point label, as the study defines it: cycle 1 day 1 (C1D1), immediately before nivolumab initiation. Every trial patient had relapsed following autologous stem cell transplantation, and prior brentuximab vedotin exposure was what differed among cohorts A, B and C. The trial cohort included 50 to 70 patients with relapsed/refractory classical Hodgkin lymphoma, and each patient had a best overall response of complete response, partial response or progressive disease. Single-agent nivolumab was administered to trial patients in the multi-cohort phase II CheckMate 205 trial. An independent review committee assessed best overall response using the 2007 International Working Group response criteria. Trial PBMCs were obtained immediately prior to nivolumab initiation (C1D1) and on therapy at cycle 2 day 1 and cycle 4 day 1. Peripheral blood was collected in 8 mL Vacutainer Cell Preparation Tubes, from which PBMCs were isolated by centrifugation and then cryopreserved.

This specimen consisted of peripheral blood mononuclear cells (PBMCs), obtained at baseline. The TCR originated in a human donor with classical Hodgkin lymphoma. This chain joins TRBV6-5 to TRBJ1-2; a stretch of 9 junction bases matches TRBD1. The CDR3 corresponds to CASSYGDRVDGYTF. The DNA reads TGTGCCAGCAGTTACGGGGACAGGGTTGATGGCTACACCTTC.